This T cell receptor (beta chain) stems from a study of blood T cells in healthy people across ages. This clonotype was counted at least ten times. A second PCR, run for roughly 7 to 12 cycles, used a sample-barcoded 5' primer plus a J-beta primer mix. Using its own MiXCR run on the 5' RACE reads, TCRdb lists one record per CDR3 protein. The sample holds about 670,000 distinct CDR3 sequences, 45% to 60% seen once. This CDR3 has 14 residues. V gave up 9 bases and J gave up 6 bases; unmatched junction bases: 11. This chain joins TRBV12-3 or TRBV12-4 and TRBJ2-3, with 8 bases that match TRBD1. The sequencing input was blood. The sequence was collected from a woman older than 75 in good health. CDR3 coding DNA: TGTGCCAGTCTCCGGGACAGGTATCTGGATACGCAGTATTTT. This codes for CASLRDRYLDTQYF.